The clone carrying this TCR beta chain was seen many times. On each TCR cDNA molecule, a unique molecular identifier was present. Via MiXCR, TCRdb re-called the 5' RACE reads, giving one row per CDR3 protein. The data hold 9,500 to 14,000 distinct CDR3 sequences, with 3.5% to 5% observed a single time. Time point: sample taken at primary tumor resection. Whole RNA, isolated from tumor, nontumor lung or frozen PBMC, was sequenced without prior sorting. The donor group consisted of around 77 patients who had untreated, early-stage non-small cell lung cancer. This sample is part of a study of spatial heterogeneity in lung cancer. Across the study: Detection consistently captured more beta-chain sequences than alpha-chain sequences.

The CDR3 totals 14 residues. In germline, CDR1 is LGHDT, CDR2 YNNKEL (reference sequence). V lost 4 bases, J lost 6 bases, and 8 bases stayed unmatched. The sequence came from a male donor with early-stage non-small cell lung cancer. The chain links TRBV3-1 to TRBJ1-1; 7 bases are shared with TRBD1. Specimen: normal lung tissue next to the tumor, collected at surgery. For the CDR3, the DNA is TGTGCCAGCAGCCTCAAGGGGGCTTTGGCTGAAGCTTTCTTT. As protein: CASSLKGALAEAFF.